Included here is one TCR beta chain sequence, with context. Seattle participants joined during active infection and were tracked over time. CDR3 length equals 12 residues. Trimming took off 2 bases at V and 3 bases at J, with 3 bases between the two ends. Germline CDR1 is MGHRA and CDR2 is YSYEKL. The data derive from a study of blood T cell repertoires in COVID-19. For the study at large: Samples representing acute and convalescent COVID-19 were sourced from the United States, Italy and Spain. Sample material is recorded as cDNA or gDNA derived from T cells, B-cell-depleted T cells, or PBMCs.

Profiling relied on immunoSEQ multiplex PCR, and the TCRdb table lists in-frame clones only, not all of them. This sample has some 170,000 clones, with around nine tenths found just once. This chain joins TRBV4-1 and TRBJ2-3; no clear D. What was sequenced was peripheral blood. This TCR came from a woman in her 70s with COVID-19, enrolled during active disease. The CDR3 loop is CASSQLTDTQYF. As DNA, the CDR3 is TGCGCCAGCAGCCAATTAACAGATACGCAGTATTTT.